This T cell receptor beta chain was retrieved from a study of T cell responses to AZD1222 COVID-19 vaccine (dated by TCRdb to about 2021). A note on the overall study: AZD1222 recipients with second doses at about 4 weeks or about 12 weeks were pooled, because spike-specific TCR depth and breadth did not differ between schedules. Trial participants were enrolled by age into 18-55, 56-69 and 70-plus year subgroups, with roughly 160, 29 and 62 TCR-sequenced participants respectively. A total of 233 trial participants underwent TCR sequencing, of whom under 220 had received two doses of AZD1222 and about 25 had received two doses of the MenACWY control vaccine.

Concerning this clone: Its antigen remains unidentified. No much larger clonotype is one base removed from it; base qualities were not supplied.

This specimen's time point label, interpreted: baseline before first vaccination. Vaccinee samples came from UK trials COV001 and COV002, including a single-blind randomized controlled phase 2/3 trial of AZD1222 (ChAdOx1 nCoV-19) in healthy adults. For TCRbeta chain sequencing, PBMC samples from trial participants were taken at day 0 and at day 28 after the second dose. Study-level results and caveats: Because no samples from the day 14 peak response were available, repertoires could be characterized only after the peak T cell response. Conclusions about previously exposed vaccinees were limited because only six AZD1222 recipients were SARS-CoV-2 seropositive at baseline. Epitopes outside the regions mutated in the B.1.351 and B.1.1.7 variants were reportedly recognized by nearly half of the unique spike-specific TCRs. In the small 56-69-year group, the increase in depth fell short of significance, most likely because of low power. Participants were mostly white British, with more females than males. The authors suggested clonal diversity may have been underestimated. A significant rise in spike-specific TCR breadth and depth was observed after two AZD1222 doses relative to day 0 and relative to MenACWY recipients. Vaccine-associated CD4 TCRs spanned the whole spike protein, with dominant responses in regions 160-218 and 743-854.

The CDR3 regions of human TCRbeta chains were analyzed by immunosequencing. Regarding the original processing steps: Repertoire TCRs were checked for matches against a reference library of SARS-CoV-2-specific TCRs that had been generated using the MIRA antigen-specificity platform. Breadth was defined as the fraction of unique TCRs that were SARS-CoV-2-associated. Depth was defined as the fraction of total T cells that were SARS-CoV-2-associated. Using the MIRA data, every spike-specific TCR was mapped to the spike region that the TCR reacted to and assigned to either a CD4 or a CD8 class. Log10-transformed breadth and depth values were compared by one-way ANOVA with Sidak's multiple comparisons tests. TCRdb retrieved this table from immuneACCESS and kept in-frame rearrangements only. Not all clones are present; in checked studies, unresolved V genes account for under half, and no reason is known for the remainder. V, J and clone size derive from that table, while D and trimming were established from the DNA sequence. The sample table shows about 120,000 clones, and 80% to 90% are seen once. The biggest ten clones account for approximately 8.8% of the sample.

Germline trimming: 1 base from V, 7 bases from J; junction bases outside gene matches: 5. Taken from the germline V gene (reference sequence), the CDR1 and CDR2 loops are LNHDA and SQIVND. The CDR3 goes from the cysteine to the phenylalanine over 15 residues. This entry keeps only the CDR3 DNA: 45 bases, framed from base 1. Sequences were derived from peripheral blood, sampled on day 0 of AZD1222 vaccination. The clonotype comes from an adult in good health. The rearranged segments are TRBV19 and TRBJ1-2, and TRBD1 aligns with 11 junction nucleotides. Read as DNA, the sequence is TGTGCCAGTAGTATAGTACTGGGACAGGGGGGTGGCTACACCTTC. The encoded protein is CASSIVLGQGGGYTF. The full variable domain, with segments outside the CDR3 supplied by the reference TRBV19 and TRBJ1-2 proteins, appears as DGGITQSPKYLFRKEGQNVTLSCEQNLNHDAMYWYRQDPGQGLRLIYYSQIVNDFQKGDIAEGYSVSREKKESFPLTVTSAQKNPTAFYLCASSIVLGQGGGYTFGSGTRLTVV.